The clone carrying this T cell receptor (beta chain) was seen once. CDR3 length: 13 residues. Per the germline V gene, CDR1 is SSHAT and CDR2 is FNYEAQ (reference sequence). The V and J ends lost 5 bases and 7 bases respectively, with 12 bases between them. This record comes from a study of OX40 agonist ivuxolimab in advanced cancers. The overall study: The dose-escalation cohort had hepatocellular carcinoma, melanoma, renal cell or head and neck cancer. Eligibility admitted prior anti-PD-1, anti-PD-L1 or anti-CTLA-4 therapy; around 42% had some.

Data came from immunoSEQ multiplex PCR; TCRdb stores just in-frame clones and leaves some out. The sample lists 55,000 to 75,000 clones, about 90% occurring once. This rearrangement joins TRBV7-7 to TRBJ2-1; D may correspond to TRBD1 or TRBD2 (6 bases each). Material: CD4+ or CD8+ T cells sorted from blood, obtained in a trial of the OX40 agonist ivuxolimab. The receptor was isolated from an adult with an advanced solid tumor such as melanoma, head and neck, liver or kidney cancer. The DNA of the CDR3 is TGTGCCAGCAGCCCCCGAGGGGGGAATGAGCAGTTCTTC. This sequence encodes CASSPRGGNEQFF.